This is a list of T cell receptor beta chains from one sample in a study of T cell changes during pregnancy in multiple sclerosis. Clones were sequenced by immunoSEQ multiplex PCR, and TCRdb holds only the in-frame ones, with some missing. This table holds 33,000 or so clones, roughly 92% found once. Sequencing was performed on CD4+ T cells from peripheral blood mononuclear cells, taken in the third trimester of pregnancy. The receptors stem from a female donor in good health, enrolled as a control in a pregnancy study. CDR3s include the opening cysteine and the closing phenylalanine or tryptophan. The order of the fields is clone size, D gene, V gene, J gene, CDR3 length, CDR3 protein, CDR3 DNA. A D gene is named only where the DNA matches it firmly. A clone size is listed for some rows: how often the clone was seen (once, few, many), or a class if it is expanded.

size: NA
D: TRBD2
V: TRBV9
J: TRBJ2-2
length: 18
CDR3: CASSVGLAGGRNTGELFF
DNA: TGTGCCAGCAGCGTAGGACTAGCGGGGGGCCGAAACACCGGGGAGCTGTTTTTT

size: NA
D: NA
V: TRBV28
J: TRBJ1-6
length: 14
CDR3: CASSLGTRNSPLHF
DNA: TGTGCCAGCAGTTTGGGGACTCGTAATTCACCCCTCCACTTT

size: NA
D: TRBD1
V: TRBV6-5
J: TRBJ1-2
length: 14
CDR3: CASSTGQGSIGYTF
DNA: TGTGCCAGCAGCACGGGACAGGGGTCTATTGGCTACACCTTC

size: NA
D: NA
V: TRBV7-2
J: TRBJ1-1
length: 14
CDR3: CASSLIPGGTEAFF
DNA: TGTGCCAGCAGCTTAATACCGGGGGGTACTGAAGCTTTCTTT

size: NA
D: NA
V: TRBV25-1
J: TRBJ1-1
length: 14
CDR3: CASSESGRGAEAFF
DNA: TGTGCCAGCAGTGAATCGGGCAGGGGCGCTGAAGCTTTCTTT

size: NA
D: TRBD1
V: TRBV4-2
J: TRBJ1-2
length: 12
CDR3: CASSLRQGGYTF
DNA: TGTGCCAGCAGCCTTAGACAGGGTGGCTACACCTTC

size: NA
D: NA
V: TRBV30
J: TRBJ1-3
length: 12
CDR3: CAWSEHGNTIYF
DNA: TGTGCCTGGAGCGAACACGGAAACACCATATATTTT

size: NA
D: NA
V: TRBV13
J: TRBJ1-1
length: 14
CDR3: CASSPSGRTNEAFF
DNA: TGTGCCAGCAGCCCCTCGGGGAGAACTAATGAAGCTTTCTTT

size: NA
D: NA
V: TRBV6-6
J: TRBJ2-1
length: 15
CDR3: CASSYGRGSRNEQFF
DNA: TGTGCCAGCAGTTACGGGCGGGGCTCTAGGAATGAGCAGTTCTTC

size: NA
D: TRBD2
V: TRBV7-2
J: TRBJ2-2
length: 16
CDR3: CASRKGLAGGPGELFF
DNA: TGTGCCAGCAGAAAAGGGCTAGCGGGGGGGCCCGGGGAGCTGTTTTTT

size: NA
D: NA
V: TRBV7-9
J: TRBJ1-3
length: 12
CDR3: CASSPGRTLLYF
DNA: TGTGCCAGCAGCCCAGGACGGACTTTGCTGTATTTT

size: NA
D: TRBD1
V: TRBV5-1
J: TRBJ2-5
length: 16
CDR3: CASRRGETGGQETQYF
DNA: TGCGCCAGCAGACGTGGGGAGACAGGGGGGCAAGAGACCCAGTACTTC

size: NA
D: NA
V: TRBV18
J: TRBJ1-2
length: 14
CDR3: CASSPPGRADGYTF
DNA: TGTGCCAGCTCACCACCGGGCAGGGCGGATGGCTACACCTTC

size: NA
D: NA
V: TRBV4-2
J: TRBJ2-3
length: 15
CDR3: CASSQDRGAGDTQYF
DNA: TGTGCCAGCAGCCAAGATCGGGGGGCGGGAGATACGCAGTATTTT

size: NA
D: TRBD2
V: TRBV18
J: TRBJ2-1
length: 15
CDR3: CASSRISGGYNEQFF
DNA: TGTGCCAGCTCTCGCATCAGCGGGGGTTACAATGAGCAGTTCTTC

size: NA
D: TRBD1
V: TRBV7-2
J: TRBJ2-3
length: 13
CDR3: CASRDRGTDTQYF
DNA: TGTGCAAGCCGGGACAGGGGTACAGATACGCAGTATTTT

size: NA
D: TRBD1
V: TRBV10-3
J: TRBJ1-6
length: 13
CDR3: CAIRGTGVSPLHF
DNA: TGTGCCATCCGAGGGACAGGGGTTTCACCCCTCCACTTT

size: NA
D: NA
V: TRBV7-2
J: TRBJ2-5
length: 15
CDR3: CASSLVIGGQETQYF
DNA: TGTGCCAGCAGCTTAGTCATCGGAGGGCAAGAGACCCAGTACTTC

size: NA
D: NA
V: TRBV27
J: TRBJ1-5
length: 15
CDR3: CASSLTGYSNQPQHF
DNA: TGTGCCAGCAGTTTGACAGGTTATAGCAATCAGCCCCAGCATTTT

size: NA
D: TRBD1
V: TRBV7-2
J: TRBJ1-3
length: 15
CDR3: CASSDPDRAGNTIYF
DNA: TGTGCCAGCAGCGACCCGGACAGGGCAGGAAACACCATATATTTT

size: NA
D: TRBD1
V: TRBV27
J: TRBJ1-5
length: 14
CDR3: CASSFSRGNQPQHF
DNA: TGTGCCAGCAGTTTTTCCAGGGGGAATCAGCCCCAGCATTTT

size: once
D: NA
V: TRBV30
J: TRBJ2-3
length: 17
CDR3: CAWTSGGAVRSTDTQYF
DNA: TGTGCCTGGACCTCTGGCGGGGCGGTGCGTAGCACAGATACGCAGTATTTT

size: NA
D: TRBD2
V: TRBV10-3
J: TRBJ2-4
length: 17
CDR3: CAISEPNSGGRANVQYF
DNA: TGTGCCATCAGTGAGCCCAATAGCGGGGGGCGTGCAAATGTTCAGTACTTC

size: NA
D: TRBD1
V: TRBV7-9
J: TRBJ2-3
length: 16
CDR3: CASSPGDRGSTDTQYF
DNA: TGTGCCAGCAGCCCCGGAGACAGGGGGAGTACAGATACGCAGTATTTT

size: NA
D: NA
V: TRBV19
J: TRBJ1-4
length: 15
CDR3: CASSIDGQGDKKLFF
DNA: TGTGCCAGTAGTATTGATGGGCAGGGCGACAAAAAACTGTTTTTT

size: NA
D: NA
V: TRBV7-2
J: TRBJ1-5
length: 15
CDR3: CASSLDRAKNQPQHF
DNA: TGTGCCAGCAGCTTAGACAGGGCTAAGAATCAGCCCCAGCATTTT

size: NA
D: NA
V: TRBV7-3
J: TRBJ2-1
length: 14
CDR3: CASSRLGANNEQFF
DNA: TGTGCCAGCAGCCGACTAGGCGCAAACAATGAGCAGTTCTTC

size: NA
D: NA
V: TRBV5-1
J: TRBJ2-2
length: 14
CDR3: CASSLLPNTGELFF
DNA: TGCGCCAGCAGCTTGCTCCCGAACACCGGGGAGCTGTTTTTT

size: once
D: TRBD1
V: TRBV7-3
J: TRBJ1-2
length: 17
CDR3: CASSLRGARGYGYGYTF
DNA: TGTGCCAGCAGCTTAAGAGGGGCCAGGGGGTACGGCTATGGCTACACCTTC

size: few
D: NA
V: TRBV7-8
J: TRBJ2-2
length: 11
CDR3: CASSPRWELFF
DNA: TGTGCCAGCAGCCCCCGGTGGGAGCTGTTTTTT

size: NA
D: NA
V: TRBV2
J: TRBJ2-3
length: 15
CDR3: CASTWGSGSTDTQYF
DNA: TGTGCCAGCACGTGGGGTAGCGGATCCACAGATACGCAGTATTTT

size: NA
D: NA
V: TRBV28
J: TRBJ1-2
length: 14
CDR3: CATETVSLDYGYTF
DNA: TGTGCCACCGAGACAGTGAGTCTGGACTATGGCTACACCTTC

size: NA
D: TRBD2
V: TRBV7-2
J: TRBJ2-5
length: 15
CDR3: CASSPGLAGLETQYF
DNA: TGTGCCAGCAGCCCCGGACTAGCGGGGTTGGAGACCCAGTACTTC

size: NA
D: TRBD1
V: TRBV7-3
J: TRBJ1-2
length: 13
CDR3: CASSPDRGMGYTF
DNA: TGTGCCAGCAGCCCGGACAGGGGTATGGGCTACACCTTC

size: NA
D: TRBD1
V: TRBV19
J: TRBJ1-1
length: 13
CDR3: CAISRDREAEAFF
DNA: TGTGCCATTAGCCGGGACAGGGAGGCTGAAGCTTTCTTT

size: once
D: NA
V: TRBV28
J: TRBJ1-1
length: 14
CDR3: CASTPGRPNTEAFF
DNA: TGTGCCAGCACCCCCGGTCGTCCGAACACTGAAGCTTTCTTT

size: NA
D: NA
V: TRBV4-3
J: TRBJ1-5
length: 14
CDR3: CAPTAGARNQPQHF
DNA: TGCGCCCCGACCGCGGGGGCCCGAAATCAGCCCCAGCATTTT

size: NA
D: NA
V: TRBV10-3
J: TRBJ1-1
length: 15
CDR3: CATQGEASGDTEAFF
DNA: TGTGCCACCCAAGGCGAGGCCTCCGGGGACACTGAAGCTTTCTTT

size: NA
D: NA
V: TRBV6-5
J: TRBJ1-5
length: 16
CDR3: CASSYSGAGSNQPQHF
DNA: TGTGCCAGCAGTTACTCGGGGGCAGGCAGCAATCAGCCCCAGCATTTT

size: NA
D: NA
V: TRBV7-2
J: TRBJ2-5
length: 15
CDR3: CASSSPSGFQETQYF
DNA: TGTGCCAGCAGCTCACCCTCGGGGTTTCAAGAGACCCAGTACTTC

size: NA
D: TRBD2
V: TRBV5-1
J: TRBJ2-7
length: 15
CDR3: CASSSGGGTSYEQYF
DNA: TGCGCCAGCAGCTCGGGCGGGGGGACGTCCTACGAGCAGTACTTC

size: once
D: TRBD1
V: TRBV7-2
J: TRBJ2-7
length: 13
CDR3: CASSRDRSYEQYF
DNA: TGTGCCAGCAGCCGGGACAGGAGCTACGAGCAGTACTTC

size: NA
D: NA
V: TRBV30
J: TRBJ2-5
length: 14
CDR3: CAWTPLGQQETQYF
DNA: TGTGCCTGGACCCCTTTGGGACAACAAGAGACCCAGTACTTC

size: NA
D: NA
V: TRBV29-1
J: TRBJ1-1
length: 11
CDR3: CSVEVVDKAFF
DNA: TGCAGCGTTGAAGTTGTGGACAAGGCTTTCTTT

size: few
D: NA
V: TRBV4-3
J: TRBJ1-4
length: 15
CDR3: CASSQVRQGNEKLFF
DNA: TGCGCCAGCAGCCAAGTGCGGCAGGGGAATGAAAAACTGTTTTTT

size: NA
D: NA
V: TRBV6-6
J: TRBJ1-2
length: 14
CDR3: CASSRGGRNYGYTF
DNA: TGTGCCAGCAGTAGGGGGGGGCGTAACTATGGCTACACCTTC

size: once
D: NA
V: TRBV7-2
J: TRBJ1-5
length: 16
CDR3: CASSLGRGRSNQPQHF
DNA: TGTGCCAGCAGCTTAGGGCGGGGTCGGAGCAATCAGCCCCAGCATTTT

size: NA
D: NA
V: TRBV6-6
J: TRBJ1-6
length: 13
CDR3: CASTGRDISPLHF
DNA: TGTGCCAGCACTGGGCGGGATATTTCACCCCTCCACTTT

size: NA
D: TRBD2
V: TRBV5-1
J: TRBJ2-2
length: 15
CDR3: CASSGGGASTGELFF
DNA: TGCGCCAGCAGTGGCGGGGGGGCCTCCACCGGGGAGCTGTTTTTT

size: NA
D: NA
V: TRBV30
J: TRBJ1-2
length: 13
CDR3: CAWTLGRNYGYTF
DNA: TGTGCCTGGACCCTGGGGAGGAACTATGGCTACACCTTC

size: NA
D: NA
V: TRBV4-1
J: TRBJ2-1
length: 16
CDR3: CASSFPGARTYNEQFF
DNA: TGCGCCAGCAGCTTCCCAGGGGCACGGACCTACAATGAGCAGTTCTTC

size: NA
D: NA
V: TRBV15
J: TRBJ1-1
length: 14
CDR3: CATSRQSGNTEAFF
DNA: TGTGCCACCAGCAGACAATCAGGGAACACTGAAGCTTTCTTT

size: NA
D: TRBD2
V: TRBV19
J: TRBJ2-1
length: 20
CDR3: CASSIRASGGVFSSYNEQFF
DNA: TGTGCCAGTAGTATAAGGGCTAGCGGGGGGGTTTTCAGCTCCTACAATGAGCAGTTCTTC

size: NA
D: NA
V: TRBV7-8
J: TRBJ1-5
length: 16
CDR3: CASSPGQQYSNQPQHF
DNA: TGTGCCAGCAGCCCCGGACAGCAATATAGCAATCAGCCCCAGCATTTT

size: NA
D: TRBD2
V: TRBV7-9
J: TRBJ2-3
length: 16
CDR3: CASSSLAGGHTDTQYF
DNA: TGTGCCAGCAGCTCCTTAGCGGGGGGGCACACAGATACGCAGTATTTT

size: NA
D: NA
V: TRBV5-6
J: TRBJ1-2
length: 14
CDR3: CASSLNTSGYGYTF
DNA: TGTGCCAGCAGCCTCAACACCAGCGGCTATGGCTACACCTTC

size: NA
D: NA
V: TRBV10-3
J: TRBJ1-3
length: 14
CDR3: CAIKSDSRGNTIYF
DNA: TGTGCCATCAAATCAGACAGTAGGGGAAACACCATATATTTT